One sample yielded the 2 T cell receptor beta chains listed below, sequenced in a study of breast tumors, draining lymph nodes, adjacent tissues (dated by TCRdb to about 2016). Lymph node samples were obtained from the axillary draining lymph nodes of breast cancer patients. The library was produced with multiplex PCR. TCRdb shows the sequencer as Illumina HiSeq 2000. TCRdb trimmed public reads at Q25 via fastp, called clones via MiXCR and kept in-frame beta chains. One record per CDR3 amino acid sequence lists the most common genes and DNA. Across this sample there are about 130,000 distinct CDR3 sequences, with 15% to 20% seen only once. Roughly 3.5% of the sample is held by the ten biggest clonotypes. The sequencing sample was made of axillary lymph node tissue. All receptors come from a female donor with breast cancer. Some clones in this sample may be carry-over from other donors' samples.

At least ten counts were recorded for this clonotype. This CDR3 is CASTGDEYEQYF. CDR3 nucleotide sequence: TGCGCCAGCACAGGGGACGAATACGAGCAGTACTTC. The chain uses TRBV10-2 and TRBJ2-7; TRBD1 might be the D (6 bases). The length of the CDR3 is 12 residues. In germline, CDR1 is WSHSY, CDR2 SAAADI. Trimming took off 7 bases at V and 4 bases at J, with 11 bases between the two ends.

This clonotype appeared many times. V is TRBV13 and J is TRBJ2-7, with a tentative D call TRBD1 (5 bases). The CDR3 spans 12 residues. V was pared by 5 bases and J by 0 bases, with 5 bases between. Germline V gene lookup returns CDR1 PRHDT and CDR2 FYEKMQ (reference sequence). CDR3 loop: CASSGASYEQYF. As DNA, the CDR3 is TGTGCCAGCAGCGGGGCCTCCTACGAGCAGTACTTC.